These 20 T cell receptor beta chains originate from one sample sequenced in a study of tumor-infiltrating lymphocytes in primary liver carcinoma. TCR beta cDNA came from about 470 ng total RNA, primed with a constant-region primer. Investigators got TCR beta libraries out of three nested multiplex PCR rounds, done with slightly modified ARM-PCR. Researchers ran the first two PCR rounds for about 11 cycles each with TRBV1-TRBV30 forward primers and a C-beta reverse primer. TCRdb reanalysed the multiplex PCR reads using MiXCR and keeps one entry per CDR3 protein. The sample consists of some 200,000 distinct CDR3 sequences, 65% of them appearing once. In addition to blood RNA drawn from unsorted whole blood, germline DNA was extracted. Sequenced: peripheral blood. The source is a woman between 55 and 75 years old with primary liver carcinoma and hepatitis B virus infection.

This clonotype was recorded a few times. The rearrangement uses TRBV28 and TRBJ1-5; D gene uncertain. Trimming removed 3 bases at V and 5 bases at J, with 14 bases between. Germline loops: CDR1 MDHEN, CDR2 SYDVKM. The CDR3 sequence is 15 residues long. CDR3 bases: TGTGCCAGCAGTTTGGTGGGAAATGGGGATCAGCCCCAGCATTTT. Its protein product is CASSLVGNGDQPQHF.

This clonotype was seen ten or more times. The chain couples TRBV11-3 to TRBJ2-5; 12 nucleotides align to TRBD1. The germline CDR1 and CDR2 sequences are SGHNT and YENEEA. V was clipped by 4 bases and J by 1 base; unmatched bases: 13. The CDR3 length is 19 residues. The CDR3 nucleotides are TGTGCCAGCAGCTCTACCGGGACAGGGGGCGCGAACTCCCAAGAGACCCAGTACTTC. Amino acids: CASSSTGTGGANSQETQYF.

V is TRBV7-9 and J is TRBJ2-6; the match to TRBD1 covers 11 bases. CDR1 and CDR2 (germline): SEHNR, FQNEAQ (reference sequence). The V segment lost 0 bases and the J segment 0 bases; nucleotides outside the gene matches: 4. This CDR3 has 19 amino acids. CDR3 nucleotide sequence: TGTGCCAGCAGCTTAGCCGGGACAGGGGGTTCCTCTGGGGCCAACGTCCTGACTTTC. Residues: CASSLAGTGGSSGANVLTF.

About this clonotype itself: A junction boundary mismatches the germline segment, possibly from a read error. The CDR3 sequence: CSVETRLAGTYVQYF. The CDR3 DNA reads as TGCAGCGTTGAAACGAGACTAGCAGGAACCTACGTGCAGTATTTC. The chain carries TRBV29-1 and TRBJ2-7; 7 bases align to TRBD2. Germline-derived CDR1 and CDR2 are SQVTM and ANQGSEA. The CDR3 has 15 residues.

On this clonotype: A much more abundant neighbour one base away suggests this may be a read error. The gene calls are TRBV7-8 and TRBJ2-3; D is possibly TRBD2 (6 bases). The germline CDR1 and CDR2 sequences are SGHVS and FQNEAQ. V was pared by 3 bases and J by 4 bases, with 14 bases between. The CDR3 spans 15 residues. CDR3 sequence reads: CASSFFTGAADTQYF. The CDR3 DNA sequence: TGTGCCAGCAGCTTTTTCACGGGAGCCGCAGATACGCAGTATTTT.

The CDR3 nucleotides read TGTGCCAGCAGCCGACTCCCGTCGATGCAGTTCTTC. Translated, it gives CASSRLPSMQFF. This rearrangement joins TRBV11-1 to TRBJ2-1, with D uncertain. CDR3 length: 12 amino acids. Per the germline V gene, CDR1 is SGHAT and CDR2 is FQDESV (reference sequence). V was trimmed by 5 bases and J by 12 bases, leaving 14 bases between them.

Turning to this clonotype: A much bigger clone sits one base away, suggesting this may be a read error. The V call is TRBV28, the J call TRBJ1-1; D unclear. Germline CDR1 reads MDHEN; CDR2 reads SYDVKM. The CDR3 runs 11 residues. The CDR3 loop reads CTSSLPTEAFF. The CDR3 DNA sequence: TGTACCAGCAGTTTACCAACTGAAGCTTTCTTT.

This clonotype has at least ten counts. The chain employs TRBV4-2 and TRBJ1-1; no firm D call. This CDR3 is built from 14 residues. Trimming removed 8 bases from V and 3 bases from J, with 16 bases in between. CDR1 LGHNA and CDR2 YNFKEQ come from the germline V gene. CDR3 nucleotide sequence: TGTGCCAGCCGGGGATCGAGGACGGACACTGAAGCTTTCTTT. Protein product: CASRGSRTDTEAFF.

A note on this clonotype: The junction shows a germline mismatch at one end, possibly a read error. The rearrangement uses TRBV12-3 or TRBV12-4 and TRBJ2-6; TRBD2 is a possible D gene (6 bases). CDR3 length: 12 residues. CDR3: CASRGGANILTF. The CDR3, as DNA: TGTGCCAGCCGGGGCGGGGCCAACATCCTGACTTTC.

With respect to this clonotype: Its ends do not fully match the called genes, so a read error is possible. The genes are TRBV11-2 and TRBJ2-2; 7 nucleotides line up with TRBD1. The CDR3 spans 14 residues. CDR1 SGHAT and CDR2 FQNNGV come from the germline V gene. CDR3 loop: CASSQGLSTGELFF. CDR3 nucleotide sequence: TGTGCCAGCTCACAGGGGCTAAGCACCGGGGAACTGTTTTTT.

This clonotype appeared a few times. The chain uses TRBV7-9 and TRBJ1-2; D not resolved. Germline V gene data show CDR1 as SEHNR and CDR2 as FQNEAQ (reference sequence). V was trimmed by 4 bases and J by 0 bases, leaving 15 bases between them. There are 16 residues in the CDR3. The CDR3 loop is CASSSRRRNTNYGYTF. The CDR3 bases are TGTGCCAGCAGCTCCCGACGGAGAAACACTAACTATGGCTACACCTTC. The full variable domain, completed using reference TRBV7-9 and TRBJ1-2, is DTGVSQNPRHKITKRGQNVTFRCDPISEHNRLYWYRQTLGQGPEFLTYFQNEAQLEKSRLLSDRFSAERPKGSFSTLEIQRTEQGDSAMYLCASSSRRRNTNYGYTFGSGTRLTVV.

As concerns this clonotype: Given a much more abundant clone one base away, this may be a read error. The CDR3 DNA follows: TGTGCCTGGACGTATGCGGTTACCCACTACGAGCAGTACTTC. Residues: CAWTYAVTHYEQYF. V and J are TRBV30 and TRBJ2-7, with no clear D. The V end was cut by 4 bases, the J end by 3 bases, with 16 bases between. CDR1 is GTSNPN and CDR2 is SVGIG in the germline V gene (reference sequence). The CDR3 is 14 amino acids.

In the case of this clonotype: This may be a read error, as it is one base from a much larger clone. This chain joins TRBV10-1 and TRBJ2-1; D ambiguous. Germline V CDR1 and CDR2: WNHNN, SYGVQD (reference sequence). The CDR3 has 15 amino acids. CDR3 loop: CASRVGRNFYIEQFF. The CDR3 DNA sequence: TGCGCCAGCAGGGTCGGGCGGAACTTTTACATTGAGCAGTTCTTC.

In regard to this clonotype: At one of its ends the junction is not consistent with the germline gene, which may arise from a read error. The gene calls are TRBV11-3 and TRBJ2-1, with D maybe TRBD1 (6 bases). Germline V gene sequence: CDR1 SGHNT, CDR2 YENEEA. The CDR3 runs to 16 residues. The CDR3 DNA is TGTACCAGCAGCTCCGGGACATTAAGCTCCTATAATGAGCAGTTCTTC. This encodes CTSSSGTLSSYNEQFF.

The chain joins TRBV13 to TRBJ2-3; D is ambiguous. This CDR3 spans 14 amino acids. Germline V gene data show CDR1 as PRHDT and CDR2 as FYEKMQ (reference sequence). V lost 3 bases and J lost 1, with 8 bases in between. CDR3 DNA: TGTGCCAGCAGCTTCGGGTTCGGCACAGATACGCAGTATTTT. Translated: CASSFGFGTDTQYF.

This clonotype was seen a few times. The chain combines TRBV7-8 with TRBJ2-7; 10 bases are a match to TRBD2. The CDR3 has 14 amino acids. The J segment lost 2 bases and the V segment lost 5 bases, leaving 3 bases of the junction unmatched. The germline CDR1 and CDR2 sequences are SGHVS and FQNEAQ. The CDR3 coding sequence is TGTGCCAGCAGCCCTACTAGCGGGACCTACGAGCAGTACTTC. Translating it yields CASSPTSGTYEQYF.

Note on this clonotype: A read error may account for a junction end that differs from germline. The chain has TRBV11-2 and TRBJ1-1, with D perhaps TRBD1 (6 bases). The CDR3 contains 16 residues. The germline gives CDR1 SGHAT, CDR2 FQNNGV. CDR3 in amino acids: CTSSTGQGALDTEAFF. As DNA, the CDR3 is TGTACCAGCAGCACGGGACAAGGGGCTCTAGACACTGAAGCTTTCTTT.

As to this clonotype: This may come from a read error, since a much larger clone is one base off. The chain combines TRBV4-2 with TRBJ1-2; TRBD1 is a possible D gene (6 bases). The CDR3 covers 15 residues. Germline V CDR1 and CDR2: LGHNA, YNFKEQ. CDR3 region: CASNQDIVGGHGYTF. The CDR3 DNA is TGTGCCAGCAACCAAGATATCGTGGGGGGCCATGGCTACACCTTC.

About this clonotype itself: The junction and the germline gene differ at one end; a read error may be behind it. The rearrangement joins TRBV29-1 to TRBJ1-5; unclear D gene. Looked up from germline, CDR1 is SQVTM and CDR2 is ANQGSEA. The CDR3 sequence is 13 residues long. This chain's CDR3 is CNVECASRQPQLF. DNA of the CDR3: TGCAACGTTGAGTGTGCCTCCCGCCAGCCCCAGCTTTTT.

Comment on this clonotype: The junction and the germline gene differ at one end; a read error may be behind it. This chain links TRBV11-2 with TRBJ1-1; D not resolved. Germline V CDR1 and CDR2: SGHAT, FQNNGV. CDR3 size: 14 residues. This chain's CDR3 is CASSSRSGVGEAFF. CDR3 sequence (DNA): TGTGCAAGCAGCTCCCGTAGTGGGGTGGGTGAAGCTTTCTTT.